This note documents a single TCR beta chain sequence. This sample was included in a study of blood T cell repertoires in COVID-19. Study-level information: There were acute and convalescent COVID-19 samples, and they came from the United States, Italy and Spain.

The V gene's germline CDR1 is SQVTM and CDR2 ANQGSEA. The germline V and J ends were trimmed by 3 bases and 2 bases, with 11 bases remaining between them. CDR3 length equals 14 residues. Authors' analysis steps: It was from reference gene primer amplification that nucleated cell counts were estimated. The protocol was immunoSEQ multiplex PCR, while the TCRdb copy is restricted to in-frame clones and leaves out a portion. That table supplies the V and J calls and clone size; D and trimming were determined from the DNA. Of approximately 300,000 clones listed, roughly 90% are singletons. The rearrangement links TRBV29-1 to TRBJ2-1; D perhaps matches TRBD2 (6 bases). The sample taken for sequencing was peripheral blood. The receptor was derived from a man in his late teens or twenties with active or convalescent COVID-19. In nucleotides, the CDR3 is TGCAGCGTTGAGGAGACTAGGGCCTACAATGAGCAGTTCTTC. Amino acids: CSVEETRAYNEQFF.